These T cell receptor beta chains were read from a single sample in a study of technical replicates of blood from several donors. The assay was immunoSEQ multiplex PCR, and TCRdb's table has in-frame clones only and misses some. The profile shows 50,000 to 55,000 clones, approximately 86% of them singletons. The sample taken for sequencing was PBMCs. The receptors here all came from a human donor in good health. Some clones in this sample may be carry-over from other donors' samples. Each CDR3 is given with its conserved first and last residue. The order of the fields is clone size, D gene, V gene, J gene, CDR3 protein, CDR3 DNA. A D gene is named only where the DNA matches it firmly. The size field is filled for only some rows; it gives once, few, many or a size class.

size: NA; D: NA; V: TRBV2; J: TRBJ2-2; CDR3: CASRGQNTGELFF; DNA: TGTGCCAGCAGGGGACAGAACACCGGGGAGCTGTTTTTT
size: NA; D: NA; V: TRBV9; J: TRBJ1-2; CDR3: CASSLRGEGTNYGYTF; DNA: TGTGCCAGCAGCTTACGGGGGGAGGGGACCAACTATGGCTACACCTTC
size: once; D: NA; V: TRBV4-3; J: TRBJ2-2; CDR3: CASSQVLNTGELFF; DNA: TGCGCCAGCAGCCAAGTCTTGAACACCGGGGAGCTGTTTTTT
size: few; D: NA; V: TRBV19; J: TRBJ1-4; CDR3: CASSIGGGTNEKLFF; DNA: TGTGCCAGTAGTATAGGGGGAGGAACTAATGAAAAACTGTTTTTT
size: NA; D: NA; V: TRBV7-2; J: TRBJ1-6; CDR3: CASSHRESPLHF; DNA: TGTGCCAGCAGTCACCGAGAATCACCCCTCCACTTT
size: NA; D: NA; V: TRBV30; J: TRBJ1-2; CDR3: CAWRPDRPETF; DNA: TGTGCCTGGAGGCCCGACAGGCCAGAAACCTTC
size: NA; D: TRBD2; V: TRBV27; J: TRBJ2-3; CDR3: CASSSLRLERGIGTQYF; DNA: TGTGCCAGCAGTTCGCTACGGCTCGAGCGGGGGATAGGTACGCAGTATTTT
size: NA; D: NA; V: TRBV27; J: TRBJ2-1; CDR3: CASSREGEPYNEQFF; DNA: TGTGCCAGCAGTAGAGAAGGGGAACCCTACAATGAGCAGTTCTTC
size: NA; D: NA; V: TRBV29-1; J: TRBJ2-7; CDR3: CSVGHSYEQYF; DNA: TGCAGCGTTGGACACTCCTACGAGCAGTACTTC
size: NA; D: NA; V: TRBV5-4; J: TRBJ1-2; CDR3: CASSLTLGGGYTF; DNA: TGTGCCAGCAGCTTGACCCTAGGGGGTGGCTACACCTTC
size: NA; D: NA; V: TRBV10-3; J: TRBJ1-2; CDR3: CAISESRGDGYTF; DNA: TGTGCCATCAGTGAGTCTCGGGGGGATGGCTACACCTTC
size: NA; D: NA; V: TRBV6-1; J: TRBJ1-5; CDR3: CAGGDGETHQPQHF; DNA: TGTGCTGGGGGGGACGGAGAGACCCATCAGCCCCAGCATTTT
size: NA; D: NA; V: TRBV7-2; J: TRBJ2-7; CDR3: CASSFYRTTYEQYF; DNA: TGTGCCAGCAGCTTCTACAGGACAACCTACGAGCAGTACTTC
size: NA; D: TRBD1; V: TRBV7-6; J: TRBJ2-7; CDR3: CASSSIYRGHIYEQYF; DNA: TGTGCCAGCAGCAGCATTTACAGGGGGCATATCTACGAGCAGTACTTC
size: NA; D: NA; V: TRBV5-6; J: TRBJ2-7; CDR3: CASSLRSEQYF; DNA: TGTGCCAGCAGCTTGCGCAGCGAGCAGTACTTC
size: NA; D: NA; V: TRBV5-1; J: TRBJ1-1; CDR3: CASSLGSEHTEAFF; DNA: TGCGCCAGCAGCTTGGGCTCAGAACACACTGAAGCTTTCTTT
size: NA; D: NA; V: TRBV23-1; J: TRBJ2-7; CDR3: CASRGEGGHEQYF; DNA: TGCGCCAGCCGTGGTGAGGGTGGCCACGAGCAGTACTTC
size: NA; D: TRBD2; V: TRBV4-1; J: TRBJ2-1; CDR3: CASSQLAGAWDEQFF; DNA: TGCGCCAGCAGCCAACTAGCGGGCGCCTGGGATGAGCAGTTCTTC
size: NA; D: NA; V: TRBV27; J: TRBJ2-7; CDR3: CAGVQGSDEQYF; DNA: TGTGCCGGGGTCCAGGGGTCCGACGAGCAGTACTTC
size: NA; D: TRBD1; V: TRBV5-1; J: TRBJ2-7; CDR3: CASSLATGGVEQYF; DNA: TGCGCCAGCAGCTTGGCTACAGGGGGCGTCGAGCAGTACTTC
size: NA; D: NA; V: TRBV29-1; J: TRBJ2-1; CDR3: CSVEDMSRGNEQFF; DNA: TGCAGCGTTGAAGATATGTCCAGAGGGAATGAGCAGTTCTTC
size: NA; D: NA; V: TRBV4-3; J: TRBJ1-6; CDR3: CASSSDRSSYNSPLHF; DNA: TGCGCCAGCAGTAGCGACAGGAGCTCCTATAATTCACCCCTCCACTTT
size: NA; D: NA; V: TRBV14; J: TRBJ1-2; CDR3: CASSQIVGGLGYGYTF; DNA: TGTGCCAGCAGCCAGATCGTTGGCGGTCTTGGCTATGGCTACACCTTC